One sample yielded the 21 T cell receptor beta chains listed below, sequenced in a study of response to subunit inactivated influenza vaccine. From the RT-PCR reads, TCRdb called clonotypes with MiXCR, one entry per CDR3 protein. The sample includes fewer than 600,000 distinct CDR3 sequences, 6.5% to 8% of them seen just once. The sequences come from PBMCs from blood, collected approximately 25 months after vaccination. The receptors originated from a man aged 50 to 69 who received an inactivated influenza vaccine.

The chain employs TRBV3-1 and TRBJ1-4; possible D gene TRBD1, 5 bases. The CDR3 length is 16 residues. The V gene's germline CDR1 is LGHDT and CDR2 YNNKEL (reference sequence). The V end lost 5 bases, the J end lost 2 bases, and 15 bases lay between the germline ends. Here the CDR3 DNA reads TGTGCCAGCAGCTCAGCGATATGGGGGACTAATGAAAAACTGTTTTTT. It yields the protein CASSSAIWGTNEKLFF.

The chain joins TRBV10-2 to TRBJ2-7; no definite D call. CDR1 WSHSY and CDR2 SAAADI come from the germline V gene. This CDR3 has 17 amino acids. V lost 3 bases, J lost 6 bases, and 24 bases lay in between. CDR3 loop: CASSDAPAYGIGSEQYF. The CDR3 DNA sequence: TGCGCCAGCAGTGACGCCCCTGCGTATGGGATAGGTTCCGAGCAGTACTTC.

This clonotype showed up just a few times. The rearrangement uses TRBV7-2 and TRBJ2-1; D is possibly TRBD1 (6 bases). The germline V and J ends were trimmed by 5 bases and 4 bases, with 9 bases remaining between them. Germline loops: CDR1 SGHTA, CDR2 FQGNSA. CDR3 size: 13 residues. CDR3 in amino acids: CASSGGLYNEQFF. In DNA, the CDR3 is TGTGCCAGCAGCGGGGGCCTTTACAATGAGCAGTTCTTC.

This clonotype was picked up many times. CDR3 sequence reads: CASSRSRVQQETQYF. Here the CDR3 DNA reads TGCGCCAGCAGTCGGTCGCGTGTGCAACAAGAGACCCAGTACTTC. The rearrangement links TRBV5-1 to TRBJ2-5; D is ambiguous. The length of the CDR3 is 15 residues. V shed 5 bases and J shed 2 bases, with 16 bases lying between them. Per the germline V gene, CDR1 is SGHRS and CDR2 is YFSETQ. Drawing the rest from reference TRBV5-1 and TRBJ2-5, the complete variable domain is KAGVTQTPRYLIKTRGQQVTLSCSPISGHRSVSWYQQTPGQGLQFLFEYFSETQRNKGNFPGRFSGRQFSNSRSEMNVSTLELGDSALYLCASSRSRVQQETQYFGPGTRLLVL.

This chain links TRBV21-1 with TRBJ2-1; the D segment call TRBD1 is taken from the table without a DNA check. TRBV21-1 is assigned pseudogene status. This CDR3 region has 21 residues. CDR3 sequence (DNA): TGTGCCAGCAGCACCCGGACAGGGGAAGGGTGTTGCGGGGGTTCCTACAATGAGCAGTTCTTC. Translating it yields CASSTRTGEGCCGGSYNEQFF.

The rearrangement uses TRBV5-1 and TRBJ1-2; possibly TRBD1 for D (5 bases). V shed 1 base and J shed 0 bases, with 7 bases lying between them. This CDR3 spans 14 amino acids. Germline V gene sequence: CDR1 SGHRS, CDR2 YFSETQ. The CDR3 nucleotides are TGCGCCAGCAGCTTGCCGGGGGCTAACTATGGCTACACCTTC. It is translated as CASSLPGANYGYTF.

This chain uses TRBV5-5 with TRBJ2-2, with 9 bases fitting TRBD1. V was pared by 4 bases and J by 7 bases, with 8 bases of the junction left unmatched. CDR1 SGHKS and CDR2 YYEKEE come from the germline V gene (reference sequence). The CDR3 has 15 amino acids. CDR3 bases: TGTGCCAGCAGCGAAAGGACAGGGGTTTACGGGGAGCTGTTTTTT. It specifies CASSERTGVYGELFF.

This clonotype has a handful of counts. The chain joins TRBV6-1 to TRBJ2-7; D remains unclear. This CDR3 region has 14 residues. Trimming shortened V by 5 bases and J by 1 base, and 12 bases separated the two germline ends. Germline-derived CDR1 and CDR2 are MNHNS and SASEGT. The CDR3 region has the DNA TGTGCCAGCAGTCGAGGCGCGTCTTCCTACGAGCAGTACTTC. Protein product: CASSRGASSYEQYF.

This clonotype occurred many times. The V gene is TRBV29-1, the J gene TRBJ1-1; the D gene is possibly TRBD1 (5 bases). This CDR3 is built from 12 residues. CDR1 and CDR2 (germline): SQVTM, ANQGSEA. V lost 4 bases and J 0 bases, leaving 6 bases between the germline ends. The CDR3 coding sequence is TGCAGCGTTGGACAGATGAACACTGAAGCTTTCTTT. Translating it yields CSVGQMNTEAFF.

The chain combines TRBV7-9 with TRBJ2-3, with D hard to call. Germline V lookup: CDR1 SEHNR, CDR2 FQNEAQ (reference sequence). CDR3 length equals 14 residues. V was pared by 5 bases and J by 2 bases, with 11 bases between. The CDR3 DNA reads as TGTGCCAGCAGCAACTCCGGTAACACAGATACGCAGTATTTT. Translating gives CASSNSGNTDTQYF.

This clonotype was found many times. The chain couples TRBV28 to TRBJ1-5; D is undetermined. The germline gives CDR1 MDHEN, CDR2 SYDVKM. V was trimmed by 7 bases and J by 3 bases, leaving 13 bases between them. This CDR3 is 14 amino acids long. The CDR3 DNA follows: TGTGCCAGCATGACTATGTCAAACAATCAGCCCCAGCATTTT. Translation: CASMTMSNNQPQHF.

This clonotype was picked up a small number of times. This chain uses TRBV7-8 with TRBJ2-1, with 10 nucleotides matching TRBD2. V dropped 4 bases and J dropped 7; count of bases not matched to a gene: 7. This CDR3 region has 15 residues. Germline V gives CDR1 SGHVS, CDR2 FQNEAQ. The CDR3 nucleotides read TGTGCCAGCAGCTCCCCAGCGGGGGGGCAGAATGAGCAGTTCTTC. Residues: CASSSPAGGQNEQFF.

This clonotype was detected a few times. The chain employs TRBV12-3 or TRBV12-4 and TRBJ2-4, with D uncertain. Trimming cost V 8 bases and J 1 base, with 21 bases left between them. The CDR3 contains 17 residues. The CDR3 protein is CASQAGPSALAKNIQYF. The CDR3 DNA is TGTGCCAGCCAAGCCGGGCCCTCCGCTCTTGCCAAAAACATTCAGTACTTC.

This clonotype was recorded a few times. The CDR3 DNA reads as TGCGCCAGCAGCTTGGATTCCGGGACAGCTGAAAAACTGTTTTTT. It is translated as CASSLDSGTAEKLFF. The J gene is TRBJ1-4, the V gene TRBV5-1; TRBD1 aligns across 7 bases. The J segment lost 7 bases and the V segment lost 0 bases, leaving 6 bases of the junction unmatched. Germline V gene data show CDR1 as SGHRS and CDR2 as YFSETQ. The CDR3 loop spans 15 amino acids.

As to this clonotype: A read error may produce the germline difference seen at one junction end. The J gene is TRBJ2-5, the V gene TRBV7-7; 13 bases are a match to TRBD2. Per the germline V gene, CDR1 is SSHAT and CDR2 is FNYEAQ (reference sequence). The CDR3 length is 15 residues. CDR3 residues: CASSLLAGGPETLYF. As DNA, the CDR3 is TGTGCTAGCAGCTTACTAGCGGGGGGGCCGGAGACCCTGTACTTC.

The chain couples TRBV20-1 to TRBJ2-3, with D perhaps matching TRBD2 (6 bases). CDR1 DFQATT and CDR2 SNEGSKA come from the germline V gene (reference sequence). Trimming took off 6 bases at V and 2 bases at J, with 12 bases between the two ends. The CDR3 loop spans 13 amino acids. The DNA for the CDR3 is TGCAGTGCCACGACTAGAAACACAGATACGCAGTATTTT. Translating it yields CSATTRNTDTQYF.

This clonotype was seen a handful of times. The chain joins TRBV11-2 to TRBJ2-2; 10 bases match TRBD2. Per the germline V gene, CDR1 is SGHAT and CDR2 is FQNNGV. Trimming cost V 5 bases and J 7 bases; bases outside gene matches: 7. The length of the CDR3 is 15 residues. The CDR3 protein is CASSLQRGGDGELFF. CDR3 sequence (DNA): TGTGCCAGCAGCCTCCAGCGGGGGGGTGACGGGGAGCTGTTTTTT.

In its sample, this clonotype was seen many times. This sequence joins TRBV10-3 and TRBJ2-1, with TRBD2 matching 13 bases. The J segment lost 7 bases and the V segment lost 7 bases, leaving 7 bases of the junction unmatched. Germline loops: CDR1 ENHRY, CDR2 SYGVKD. The CDR3 has 15 amino acids. DNA for the CDR3: TGTGCCATCACCCCTGGACTAGCGGGAGCTAATGAGCAGTTCTTC. Its protein is CAITPGLAGANEQFF.

This clonotype was observed a handful of times. V usage is TRBV14 and J usage is TRBJ2-3, with D possibly called TRBD1 or TRBD2 (5 bases each). V lost 4 bases, J lost 2 bases, and 16 bases lay in between. Germline assignment: CDR1 SGHDN and CDR2 FVKESK. CDR3 length: 16 residues. The CDR3 DNA reads TGTGCCAGCAGCCCCTTCCCTCGGGACCACACAGATACGCAGTATTTT. Translated, it gives CASSPFPRDHTDTQYF.

This clonotype showed up many times. CDR3 bases: TGCAGTGCCAAGTCTAACCCCGGGATCGAGCAGTACTTC. It is translated as CSAKSNPGIEQYF. This chain uses TRBV20-1 with TRBJ2-7, with D perhaps matching TRBD2 (5 bases). Germline V gene data show CDR1 as DFQATT and CDR2 as SNEGSKA (reference sequence). Trimming stripped 6 bases from V and 6 bases from J, with 18 bases between. CDR3 size: 13 residues.

The chain joins TRBV4-2 to TRBJ1-1; D remains unclear. The germline V and J ends were trimmed by 0 bases and 5 bases, with 7 bases remaining between them. The CDR3 covers 13 residues. Germline V gene lookup returns CDR1 LGHNA and CDR2 YNFKEQ. CDR3 coding DNA: TGTGCCAGCAGCCAAGATTCCAGGACTGAAGCTTTCTTT. Translating it yields CASSQDSRTEAFF.